A single sample is the source of the 21 T cell receptor beta chains below, sequenced in a study of shared clonotypes between healthy human individuals. Here immunoSEQ multiplex PCR was the method, and the copy in TCRdb shows in-frame clones only, minus some. The sample contains fewer than 2.5 million clones, 90% to 95% of which appear only once. The specimen sequenced was naive CD4+ T cells from PBMCs. Subset in this sample: CD45RA+ positively selected. Source of these receptors: a young man in good health. Some clones in this sample may be carry-over from other donors' samples.

This chain links TRBV5-4 with TRBJ2-3; D uncertain. Germline lookup yields CDR1 SGHNT and CDR2 YYREEE (reference sequence). Trimming took off 3 bases at V and 3 bases at J, with 8 bases between the two ends. The CDR3 is made up of 13 amino acids. The CDR3 region is CASSSIRTDTQYF. The CDR3 bases are TGTGCCAGCAGCTCTATCCGGACAGATACGCAGTATTTT.

Turning to this clone: Additional DNA sequences in this sample encode the identical CDR3. The chain couples TRBV5-1 to TRBJ2-7, with 8 bases fitting TRBD1. The CDR3 covers 13 residues. CDR1 is SGHRS, CDR2 YFSETQ, per germline. After removal of 3 bases from V and 2 bases from J, the junction contained 1 base not matched to a gene. Here the CDR3 DNA reads TGCGCCAGCAGCTGGACAGGGCCCTACGAGCAGTACTTC. Translating it yields CASSWTGPYEQYF.

The chain uses TRBV7-2 and TRBJ2-7, with D unresolved. Germline CDR1 is SGHTA and CDR2 is FQGNSA. V was trimmed by 2 bases and J by 5 bases, leaving 13 bases between them. The CDR3 sequence is 14 residues long. As DNA, the CDR3 is TGTGCCAGCAGCTTACGGGCAGGTCCTAACGAGCAGTACTTC. This sequence encodes CASSLRAGPNEQYF.

Worth noting for this clone: A much larger clonotype is one base distant, so this may be a read error. The sample contains more than one DNA sequence encoding this CDR3. The V gene is TRBV5-1, the J gene TRBJ1-1; 8 bases match TRBD1. Germline V CDR1 and CDR2: SGHRS, YFSETQ. With 4 bases clipped from V and 0 bases from J, the junction kept 2 bases outside the gene matches. This CDR3 has 14 amino acids. CDR3 region: CASSLDRVNTEAFF. CDR3 DNA sequence: TGCGCCAGCAGCCTGGACAGGGTGAACACTGAAGCTTTCTTT.

The chain joins TRBV5-1 to TRBJ2-2; D is unclear. The CDR3 runs 13 residues. Trimming cost V 6 bases and J 4 bases, with 10 bases left between them. Germline CDR1 reads SGHRS; CDR2 reads YFSETQ. The CDR3 region is CASKSGVTGELFF. The CDR3 DNA follows: TGCGCCAGCAAATCTGGGGTCACCGGGGAGCTGTTTTTT.

Details on this clone: At the DNA level, this CDR3 is encoded by other sequences in the same sample as well. The chain combines TRBV11-3 with TRBJ2-7; no definite D call. Germline CDR1 SGHNT, CDR2 YENEEA. Trimming shortened V by 1 base and J by 0 bases, and 7 bases separated the two germline ends. The CDR3 extends over 14 amino acids. CDR3 sequence reads: CASSLGQSSYEQYF. The CDR3 DNA sequence: TGTGCCAGCAGCTTAGGACAAAGCTCCTACGAGCAGTACTTC.

This clone was seen a single time. The chain combines TRBV5-1 with TRBJ2-7; D is perhaps TRBD1 (5 bases). The CDR3 has 14 residues. Germline assignment: CDR1 SGHRS and CDR2 YFSETQ. Trimming shortened V by 4 bases and J by 2 bases, and 13 bases separated the two germline ends. The CDR3 nucleotides read TGCGCCAGCAGCGTAGGGGTCTCGACCTACGAGCAGTACTTC. This sequence encodes CASSVGVSTYEQYF.

The gene calls are TRBV5-1 and TRBJ2-1; D gene unclear. V lost 3 bases, J lost 5 bases, and 6 bases lay in between. From germline, CDR1 is SGHRS and CDR2 YFSETQ. The CDR3 consists of 12 residues. CDR3 amino acids: CASSSANNEQFF. The CDR3 region has the DNA TGCGCCAGCAGCTCGGCTAACAATGAGCAGTTCTTC.

The chain links TRBV18 to TRBJ1-6, with D possibly being TRBD1 (5 bases). V was cut by 1 base and J by 5 bases, with 9 bases left in between. CDR3 length: 15 residues. Germline V gene lookup returns CDR1 KGHSH and CDR2 LQKENI. CDR3 in DNA: TGTGCCAGCTCACCACGAGACAGAGATAATTCACCCCTCCACTTT. Protein product: CASSPRDRDNSPLHF.

This clone was detected only once. V and J are TRBV28 and TRBJ1-2; D remains ambiguous. The CDR3 loop spans 12 amino acids. V lost 8 bases, J lost 4 bases, and 11 bases lay in between. Germline CDR1 reads MDHEN; CDR2 reads SYDVKM. The CDR3 here is CASCKGGYGYTF. The CDR3 DNA sequence: TGTGCCAGCTGCAAGGGCGGCTATGGCTACACCTTC.

For this clone: The same CDR3 can be traced to other DNA sequences in this sample. This sequence joins TRBV27 and TRBJ2-3; TRBD1 agrees at 10 bases. The CDR3 has 15 residues. Trimming at V came to 6 bases and at J to 3 bases, leaving 6 bases not matched to a gene. CDR1 MNHEY and CDR2 SMNVEV come from the germline V gene (reference sequence). CDR3 residues: CASSLRDRGTDTQYF. Here the CDR3 DNA reads TGTGCCAGCAGCTTACGGGACAGGGGAACAGATACGCAGTATTTT.

The chain recombines TRBV13 with TRBJ2-5; 14 nucleotides align to TRBD2. The junction had 9 bases not matched to a gene; V was cut back by 3 bases and J by 3 bases. CDR1 is PRHDT, CDR2 FYEKMQ, per germline (reference sequence). The CDR3 is 18 amino acids. The CDR3 nucleotides are TGTGCCAGCAGCTTCCCCGGGACTAGCGGGAGAGGGGAAGAGACCCAGTACTTC. Translation: CASSFPGTSGRGEETQYF.

This clone is a singleton in its sample. V and J are TRBV18 and TRBJ2-2; 9 nucleotides line up with TRBD1. CDR3 length: 17 amino acids. Germline V gene data show CDR1 as KGHSH and CDR2 as LQKENI. The ends lost 5 bases at V and 4 bases at J; junction bases unmatched: 11. The CDR3 nucleotides read TGTGCCAGCTCATCGTCCGGGACAGGGTCCCCCACCGGGGAGCTGTTTTTT. Protein product: CASSSSGTGSPTGELFF.

The rearrangement links TRBV19 to TRBJ1-5; 7 bases align to TRBD1. Unmatched junction bases numbered 10, after V lost 3 bases and J lost 5 bases. The CDR3 has 16 residues. CDR1 is LNHDA, CDR2 SQIVND, per germline (reference sequence). The CDR3 nucleotides read TGTGCCAGTAGTATCGCAAGGACAGGCCGTTATCAGCCCCAGCATTTT. As protein: CASSIARTGRYQPQHF.

The chain carries TRBV13 and TRBJ2-6; D may be TRBD1 (5 bases). From germline, CDR1 is PRHDT and CDR2 FYEKMQ (reference sequence). Trimming took off 4 bases at V and 0 bases at J, with 16 bases between the two ends. The length of the CDR3 is 18 residues. The CDR3 loop is CASSSTTETVSGANVLTF. The CDR3 DNA sequence: TGTGCCAGCAGCTCCACAACTGAGACAGTCTCTGGGGCCAACGTCCTGACTTTC.

The chain uses TRBV5-1 and TRBJ2-3, with D perhaps being TRBD1 or TRBD2 (6 bases each). In germline, CDR1 is SGHRS, CDR2 YFSETQ. Trimming pared 0 bases from V and 4 bases from J, leaving 18 bases between. CDR3 length: 17 residues. DNA for the CDR3: TGCGCCAGCAGCTTGGCTCGAGATCGGGGGACATCAGATACGCAGTATTTT. This sequence encodes CASSLARDRGTSDTQYF.

CDR3 sequence: CASSPVGSYNEQFF. The CDR3 DNA is TGTGCCAGCAGCCCAGTCGGCTCCTACAATGAGCAGTTCTTC. V gene TRBV5-4 combines with J gene TRBJ2-1; D is undetermined. CDR3 length: 14 residues. V was pared by 4 bases and J by 0 bases, with 8 bases between. The germline V gene has CDR1 SGHNT and CDR2 YYREEE (reference sequence).

V gene TRBV4-1 combines with J gene TRBJ2-3; D gene uncertain. The germline CDR1 and CDR2 sequences are MGHRA and YSYEKL. The CDR3 totals 14 residues. V was pared by 1 base and J by 0 bases, with 5 bases between. The CDR3 reads CASSQGQSTDTQYF. The CDR3 bases are TGCGCCAGCAGCCAAGGACAAAGCACAGATACGCAGTATTTT.

This sequence joins TRBV29-1 and TRBJ1-1; the D is unclear. The germline V gene has CDR1 SQVTM and CDR2 ANQGSEA. V lost 4 bases to trimming and J lost 3 bases, with 6 bases between them. This CDR3 is 11 amino acids long. The DNA of the CDR3 is TGCAGCGTTGGGGAAGACACTGAAGCTTTCTTT. Translation gives CSVGEDTEAFF.

This chain links TRBV5-6 with TRBJ1-5, with 7 bases that match TRBD1. The CDR3 is 14 amino acids. From germline, CDR1 is SGHDT and CDR2 YYEEEE. The ends lost 0 bases at V and 4 bases at J; junction bases unmatched: 1. The CDR3 coding sequence is TGTGCCAGCAGCTTGGCGACAGGGAATCAGCCCCAGCATTTT. Translating gives CASSLATGNQPQHF.

Note on this clone: At the DNA level, this CDR3 is encoded by other sequences in the same sample as well. The V and J genes are TRBV20-1 and TRBJ1-2; D gene ambiguous. Germline assignment: CDR1 DFQATT and CDR2 SNEGSKA (reference sequence). This CDR3 comprises 11 residues. V was cut by 0 bases and J by 7 bases, with 6 bases left in between. Here the CDR3 reads CSARDGGGYTF. DNA of the CDR3: TGCAGTGCTAGAGACGGCGGTGGCTACACCTTC.